This T cell receptor beta chain was sequenced during a study of cytomegalovirus exposure and HLA in healthy donors. On the study more broadly: A data release that came early held roughly 90 million unique TCRs from HLA-typed donors. Among the 400 or so donors who were genotyped, 81% fell in the genetic ancestry cluster that is associated with self-reported Caucasian donors.

In the PCR, 60 Vbeta and 13 Jbeta primers were used. Generated by immunoSEQ multiplex PCR, the TCRdb table keeps only in-frame clones and is missing some. The profile shows tens of thousands of clones, 74% of them singletons. General study results and limits: It was in a later analysis that TCR association rates were seen to vary by HLA locus, highest for DRB1 and lowest for HLA-C.

The germline V gene encodes CDR1 GTSNPN and CDR2 SVGIG (reference sequence). The CDR3 has 12 amino acids. V was shortened by 0 bases and J by 3 bases, with 5 bases between the two germline ends. Of note for this clone: The antigen is not known.

The chain combines TRBV30 with TRBJ2-5; a possible D gene is TRBD2 (5 bases). The sequence was obtained from a woman aged 50 to 65 in good health and CMV-seropositive. Sequenced material: PBMCs. Written as DNA, the CDR3 is TGTGCCTGGAGTGTAGCGGAAGAGACCCAGTACTTC. This translates into CAWSVAEETQYF.